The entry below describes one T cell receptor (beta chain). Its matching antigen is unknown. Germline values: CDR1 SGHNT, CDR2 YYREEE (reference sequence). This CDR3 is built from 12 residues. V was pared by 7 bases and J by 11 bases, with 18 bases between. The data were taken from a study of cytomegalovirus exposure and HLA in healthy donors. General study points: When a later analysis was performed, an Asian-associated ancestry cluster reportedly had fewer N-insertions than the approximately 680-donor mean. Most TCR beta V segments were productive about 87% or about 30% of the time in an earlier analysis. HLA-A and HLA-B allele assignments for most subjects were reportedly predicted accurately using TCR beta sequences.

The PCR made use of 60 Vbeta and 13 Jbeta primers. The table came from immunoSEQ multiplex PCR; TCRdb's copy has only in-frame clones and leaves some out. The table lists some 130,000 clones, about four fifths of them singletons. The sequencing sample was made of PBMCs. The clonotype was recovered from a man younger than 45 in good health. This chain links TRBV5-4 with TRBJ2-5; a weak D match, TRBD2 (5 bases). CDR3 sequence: CASQVRAGEQYF. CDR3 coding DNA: TGTGCCAGCCAGGTGAGGGCCGGGGAGCAGTACTTC. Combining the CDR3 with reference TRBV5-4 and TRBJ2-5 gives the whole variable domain ETGVTQSPTHLIKTRGQQVTLRCSSQSGHNTVSWYQQALGQGPQFIFQYYREEENGRGNFPPRFSGLQFPNYSSELNVNALELDDSALYLCASQVRAGEQYFGPGTRLLVL.